These T cell receptor beta chains were read from a single sample in a study of shared clonotypes between healthy human individuals. Data came from immunoSEQ multiplex PCR; TCRdb stores just in-frame clones and leaves some out. The profile covers 950,000 to 1,200,000 clones, with approximately 75% appearing a single time and over 0.8% taken by the ten largest. Sequenced sample: memory CD4+ T cells from PBMCs. Every receptor here comes from a man between 18 and 29 years old in good health. Some clones in this sample may be carry-over from other donors' samples. CDR3s include the opening cysteine and the closing phenylalanine or tryptophan. Each record gives: clone size, D gene, J gene, V gene, CDR3 protein. A D gene is named only where the DNA matches it firmly. The listing skips clone size in some rows; elsewhere it reads once, few, many or a size class.

- - TRBJ1-2 TRBV7-9 CASSPTRQGFGTF
- TRBD1 TRBJ1-2 TRBV27 CASSRTGLGGYTF
- - TRBJ2-7 TRBV10-3 CAISESKQGTVIWGYEQYF
- - TRBJ1-2 TRBV4-2 CASSQDWPNYGYTF
- TRBD1 TRBJ2-1 TRBV7-9 CASSPTTGGYEQFF
- - TRBJ1-1 TRBV19 CASTPRQPYPEAFF
- TRBD2 TRBJ2-6 TRBV4-2 CASSQALAGSSGANVLTF
- - TRBJ1-1 TRBV29-1 CSVERDKANTEAFF
- - TRBJ2-7 TRBV5-1 CASCPVPSSYEQYF
- - TRBJ1-2 TRBV5-1 CASSREDPGYGYTF
- TRBD1 TRBJ2-7 TRBV10-1 CASSAGQGREQYF
- TRBD2 TRBJ2-2 TRBV7-2 CASRPGTSGSAGELFF
once - TRBJ2-5 TRBV5-1 CASTILGQETQYF
- - TRBJ1-2 TRBV7-2 CASSSYAGTYGYTF
few TRBD1 TRBJ1-2 TRBV27 CASRRGQGAAYGYTF
many - TRBJ2-5 TRBV4-1 CATGDPRGETQYF
- - TRBJ2-7 TRBV5-4 CASSFGAYEQYF
once TRBD1 TRBJ1-2 TRBV11-2 CASSYFRDRLNYGYTF
- TRBD2 TRBJ2-1 TRBV5-1 CASSRGLASNEQFF
once - TRBJ1-2 TRBV15 CATSSLLGAGNYGYTF
few - TRBJ1-2 TRBV28 CASSGSFGYTF
- TRBD1 TRBJ1-6 TRBV27 CASSLRVDRSSYNSPLHF
- TRBD1 TRBJ2-2 TRBV15 CASRTGGNTGELFF
- TRBD2 TRBJ2-2 TRBV11-2 CASSLVATSGGNTGELFF
few - TRBJ1-4 TRBV10-3 CAISEMEEGKLFF
once TRBD1 TRBJ2-7 TRBV27 CASSPTGTGGYEQYF
- - TRBJ2-7 TRBV11-2 CASSRTRAAGEQYF
once - TRBJ2-6 TRBV27 CASKALAGGQGGSGANVLTF
few - TRBJ1-5 TRBV30 CAWSVGGVQPQHF
- - TRBJ2-5 TRBV18 CASSPPEGTQYF
- - TRBJ1-2 TRBV9 CASGGGEGYTF
- TRBD1 TRBJ2-7 TRBV5-8 CASSWQGQAYEQYF
- - TRBJ2-7 TRBV28 CASSSRAYEQYF
once - TRBJ2-2 TRBV28 CASSWGISGTNTGELFF
many - TRBJ1-3 TRBV5-1 CASSLAGNTIYF
once - TRBJ1-5 TRBV28 CASSPRGGAVGQPQHF
- TRBD2 TRBJ2-2 TRBV5-1 CASTRGDANTGELFF
- TRBD2 TRBJ2-3 TRBV7-2 CASSPSPSGRGADTQYF
- TRBD2 TRBJ2-7 TRBV11-2 CASSFRERAGGPYEQYF
many - TRBJ2-6 TRBV11-2 CASSSPWGPMGSGANVLTF
- - TRBJ2-7 TRBV15 CATSPGTPTYEQYF
few TRBD2 TRBJ2-3 TRBV28 CASSLQGGRLRQYF
- - TRBJ2-1 TRBV5-4 CASSLVGSSNEQFF
- TRBD1 TRBJ1-2 TRBV15 CATSRVLQGAFGYTF
- - TRBJ2-1 TRBV11-1 CASSLQQPYEQFF
many - TRBJ2-2 TRBV5-8 CASSLIGLNTGELFF
- - TRBJ2-7 TRBV27 CASSLGGEIPYEQYF
once TRBD1 TRBJ1-5 TRBV29-1 CSVGDRGNQPQHF
- - TRBJ2-7 TRBV6-5 CASSYSPETYEQYF